These T cell receptor beta chains were read from a single sample in a study of control samples from healthy donors and cancer patients. TCRdb keeps only in-frame clones here, not all; method: immunoSEQ multiplex PCR. In the table there are some 190,000 clones, about 90% of which are singletons. The sample consisted of blood. The receptors shown here come from a man younger than 45 in good health. The CDR3 runs from the conserved cysteine through the conserved F or W. The order of the fields is V gene, D gene, clone size, CDR3 length, J gene, CDR3 DNA, CDR3 protein. D genes are given only for firm matches. Rows give clone size only sometimes, using once, few, many, or a class for an expanded clone.

TRBV5-4,-,-,15,TRBJ2-7,TGTGCCAGCAGCTTGGAGGCGGGGCCTATCTACGAGCAGTACTTC,CASSLEAGPIYEQYF
TRBV6-2/TRBV6-3,TRBD1,-,14,TRBJ2-1,TGTGCCAGCAGTGGACAGGTAGATAGCGATGAGCAGTTCTTC,CASSGQVDSDEQFF
TRBV20-1,TRBD1,-,15,TRBJ1-4,TGCAGTGCTAGTGATCCGGGACAGGGTGATGAAAAACTGTTTTTT,CSASDPGQGDEKLFF
TRBV11-2,-,-,17,TRBJ2-1,TGTGCCAGCAGCTCCGCCCTGGGGGGAAGCTCCTACAATGAGCAGTTCTTC,CASSSALGGSSYNEQFF
TRBV29-1,-,-,14,TRBJ1-3,TGCAGCTTCACTTGGGGGGAATCTGGAAACACCATATATTTT,CSFTWGESGNTIYF
TRBV5-4,TRBD1,-,15,TRBJ1-1,TGTGCCAGCAGCCCGCACAGGGGAAGTGACACTGAAGCTTTCTTT,CASSPHRGSDTEAFF
TRBV5-1,-,-,12,TRBJ2-1,TGCGCCAGCAGCTACGCCCGCGATGAGCAGTTCTTC,CASSYARDEQFF
TRBV5-1,TRBD1,-,16,TRBJ1-1,TGCGCCAGCAGCTTGGCGAATCCGGGACAGGGGGCTGAAGCTTTCTTT,CASSLANPGQGAEAFF
TRBV27,-,-,14,TRBJ1-1,TGTGCCAGCAGTTTAGGACGGGTCAACACTGAAGCTTTCTTT,CASSLGRVNTEAFF
TRBV5-6,-,-,16,TRBJ2-1,TGTGCCAGCAGCTTCGGCCGCAACTATCACTACAATGAGCAGTTCTTC,CASSFGRNYHYNEQFF
TRBV19,-,-,15,TRBJ2-7,TGTGCCAGTAGTATAGATCGAAGGGCTAACTACGAGCAGTACTTC,CASSIDRRANYEQYF
TRBV19,-,-,14,TRBJ1-1,TGTGCCTCCAAGGACAGTTTTGGGGGTACTGAAGCTTTCTTT,CASKDSFGGTEAFF
TRBV6-1,-,-,17,TRBJ1-2,TGTGCCAGCAGTGAAGCGACGGTCGTGGGGTTTCCCTATGGCTACACCTTC,CASSEATVVGFPYGYTF
TRBV15,-,-,15,TRBJ1-2,TGTGCCACCAGCAGAACCCGGACAGAAAACTATGGCTACACCTTC,CATSRTRTENYGYTF
TRBV9,-,once,14,TRBJ2-3,TGTGCCAGCAGCGCACGCGGCAGCACAGATACGCAGTATTTT,CASSARGSTDTQYF
TRBV6-5,TRBD1,-,15,TRBJ1-2,TGTGCCAGCAGTTACGGGACAGGGGGCTTTTATGGCTACACCTTC,CASSYGTGGFYGYTF
TRBV27,TRBD1,-,14,TRBJ1-1,TGTGCCAGCAGTTTCGACAGGGAGGCGTCTGAAGCTTTCTTT,CASSFDREASEAFF
TRBV3-1/TRBV3-2,-,-,14,TRBJ2-3,TGTGCCAGCACAAAGCAGGGGTTCACAGATACGCAGTATTTT,CASTKQGFTDTQYF
TRBV18,-,-,15,TRBJ1-3,TGTGCCAGCTCACCAACCCAGAGATCTGGAAACACCATATATTTT,CASSPTQRSGNTIYF
TRBV2,-,-,16,TRBJ1-2,TGTGCCAGCAGTGTAACCAGGGACCTCTTGGACTATGGCTACACCTTC,CASSVTRDLLDYGYTF
TRBV7-9,-,-,15,TRBJ2-6,TGTGCCAGCAGCCGGCGGGTCTCTGGGGCCAACGTCCTGACTTTC,CASSRRVSGANVLTF
TRBV6-4,TRBD1,once,17,TRBJ2-6,TGTGCCAGCAATCGGGACAGCCCTAACTCTGGGGCCAACGTCCTGACTTTC,CASNRDSPNSGANVLTF
TRBV9,-,-,17,TRBJ2-1,TGTGCCGGCAGCGTAGAGCCGGTAGAGTCTCGTTACAATGAGCAGTTCTTC,CAGSVEPVESRYNEQFF
TRBV15,-,-,13,TRBJ2-7,TGTGCCACCAGCAGAGGGGCCGGCGACGAGCAGTACTTC,CATSRGAGDEQYF
TRBV6-6,-,-,15,TRBJ1-3,TGTGCCAGCAGTTACAGGCCGAGCTCTGGAAACACCATATATTTT,CASSYRPSSGNTIYF
TRBV11-2,-,-,12,TRBJ2-1,TGTGCCAGCAGCTTAGTAGGGAATGAGCAGTTCTTC,CASSLVGNEQFF
TRBV6-4,-,-,13,TRBJ1-5,TGTGCCAGCAGCGAGTCGTGGGGGACGAAGACGCATTTT,CASSESWGTKTHF
TRBV2,TRBD1,-,15,TRBJ1-1,TGTGCCAGCAATATTCCGGGACAGGGAGGGAGTGAAGCTTTCTTT,CASNIPGQGGSEAFF
TRBV24-1,TRBD1,-,15,TRBJ2-1,TGTGCCACCAGTGATTGGGCAGGGGGCTTGGATGAGCAGTTCTTC,CATSDWAGGLDEQFF
TRBV27,-,-,13,TRBJ1-1,TGTGCCAGCGGGACACGGCTTAACACTGAAGCTTTCTTT,CASGTRLNTEAFF
TRBV27,-,-,17,TRBJ2-1,TGTGCCAGCAGTATAGCCCCTCAGGGGGACTTCTACAATGAGCAGTTCTTC,CASSIAPQGDFYNEQFF
TRBV7-9,TRBD2,-,15,TRBJ2-3,TGTGCCAGCAGCTTAGTAGCGGGGGAAGCAGATACGCAGTATTTT,CASSLVAGEADTQYF
TRBV7-9,TRBD2,-,17,TRBJ2-2,TGTGCCAGCATCACCCTAGCGGGGGGGCCGTCCACCGGGGAGCTGTTTTTT,CASITLAGGPSTGELFF
TRBV27,-,-,14,TRBJ1-3,TGTGCCAGCAACCAAGGGGTGGGAGGAAACACCATATATTTT,CASNQGVGGNTIYF
TRBV11-1,-,-,16,TRBJ1-3,TGTGCCAGCAGCGTGGGCAGGACGAGCTCTGGAAACACCATATATTTT,CASSVGRTSSGNTIYF